The table lists the clone carrying this T cell receptor beta chain with a count of one. The table came from immunoSEQ multiplex PCR; TCRdb's copy has only in-frame clones and leaves some out. The sample consists of under 1,100,000 clones, about four fifths of them appearing once. This sample is part of a study of shared clonotypes between healthy human individuals. Germline V lookup: CDR1 SGHRS, CDR2 YFSETQ. This CDR3 is built from 16 residues. Trimming shortened V by 4 bases and J by 4 bases, and 19 bases separated the two germline ends. This TCR was sampled from a man in his late teens or twenties in good health. Some clones in this sample may be carry-over from other donors' samples. The specimen sequenced was memory CD4+ T cells from PBMCs. As for subset: CD45RA-negative fraction. The chain carries TRBV5-1 and TRBJ2-3, with a weak D call TRBD2 (6 bases). CDR3 nucleotide sequence: TGCGCCAGCAGCCTCGCTGGGGGGTGGGCTCCAGATACGCAGTATTTT. Protein: CASSLAGGWAPDTQYF.